This T cell receptor beta chain was retrieved from a study of neoadjuvant anti-PD-1 for oral cavity cancer. Study results and limitations: Treg/Th17 ratio rose with pretreatment blood and fell with post-treatment tumor TCRbeta clonality.

CDR1 is MNHEY, CDR2 SVGAGI, per germline. J gave up 3 bases and V 10 bases, and 8 bases lay outside the gene matches. CDR3 length equals 14 residues. This clone turned up a few times. No antigen is known for it. TCRdb's copy holds only in-frame clones and misses some; the assay was immunoSEQ multiplex PCR. This sample has roughly 15,000 clones, with about 69% found just once. The sequence was collected from a person between 40 and 85 years old with oral cavity squamous cell carcinoma. The sequencing used PBMCs, collected before nivolumab (anti-PD-1) treatment. V and J are TRBV6-5 and TRBJ2-7, with 11 positions matching TRBD1. The CDR3 sequence: CATRKGTGGYEQYF. As DNA, the CDR3 is TGTGCCACCCGGAAAGGGACAGGGGGCTACGAGCAGTACTTC.